This section outlines one T cell receptor beta chain sequence together with its context. This specimen comes from a study of blood T cell repertoires in COVID-19. In the study overall: The United States, Italy and Spain provided the acute and convalescent COVID-19 samples. PBMCs, B-cell-depleted T cells, or T cells were the source of the cDNA or gDNA that made up the material.

J lost 5 bases, V lost 5 bases, and 4 bases had no gene match. The CDR3 consists of 14 residues. In germline, CDR1 is PRHDT, CDR2 FYEKMQ (reference sequence). In the original analysis: Scientists estimated how many nucleated cells there were by amplifying reference gene primers. Data came from immunoSEQ multiplex PCR; TCRdb stores just in-frame clones and leaves some out. For V, J and clone size, that table is used; D and trimming come from the DNA. Of around 230,000 clones listed, just over 85% were seen once; the top ten hold approximately 2%. The sequenced sample consisted of peripheral blood. This chain links TRBV13 with TRBJ1-1, with 11 bases lining up with TRBD1. The TCR originated in a man in his thirties or forties who had recovered from COVID-19. The CDR3 DNA sequence: TGTGCCAGCAGCAGAGGGACAGGGGGTACTGAAGCTTTCTTT. Its translation is CASSRGTGGTEAFF. The whole variable domain, remainder taken from reference TRBV13 and TRBJ1-1, is AAGVIQSPRHLIKEKRETATLKCYPIPRHDTVYWYQQGPGQDPQFLISFYEKMQSDKGSIPDRFSAQQFSDYHSELNMSSLELGDSALYFCASSRGTGGTEAFFGQGTRLTVV.